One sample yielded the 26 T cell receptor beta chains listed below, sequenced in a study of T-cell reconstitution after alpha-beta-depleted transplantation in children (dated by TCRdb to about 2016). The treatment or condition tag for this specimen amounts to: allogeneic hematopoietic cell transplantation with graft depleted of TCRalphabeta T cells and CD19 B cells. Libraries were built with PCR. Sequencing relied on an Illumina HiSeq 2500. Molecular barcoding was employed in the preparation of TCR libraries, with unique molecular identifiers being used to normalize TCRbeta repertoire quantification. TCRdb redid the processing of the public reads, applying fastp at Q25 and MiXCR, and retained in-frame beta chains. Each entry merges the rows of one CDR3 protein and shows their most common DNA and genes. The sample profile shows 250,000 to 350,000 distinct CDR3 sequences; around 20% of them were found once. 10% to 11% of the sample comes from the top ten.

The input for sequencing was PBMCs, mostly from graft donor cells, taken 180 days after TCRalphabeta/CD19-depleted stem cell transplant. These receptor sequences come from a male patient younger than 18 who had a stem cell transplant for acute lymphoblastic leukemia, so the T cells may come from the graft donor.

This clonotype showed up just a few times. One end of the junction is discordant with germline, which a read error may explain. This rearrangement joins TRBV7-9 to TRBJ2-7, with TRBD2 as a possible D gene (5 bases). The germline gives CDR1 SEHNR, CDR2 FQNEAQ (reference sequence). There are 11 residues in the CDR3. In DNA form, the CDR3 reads TGTGCCAGCAGCCTAGCCAACGAGCAGTACTTC. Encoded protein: CASSLANEQYF.

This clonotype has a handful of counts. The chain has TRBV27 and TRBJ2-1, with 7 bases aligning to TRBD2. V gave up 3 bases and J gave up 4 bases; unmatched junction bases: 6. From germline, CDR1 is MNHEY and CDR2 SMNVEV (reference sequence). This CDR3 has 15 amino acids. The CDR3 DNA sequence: TGTGCCAGCAGTTTCTATCTCGGGGGGTACAATGAGCAGTTCTTC. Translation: CASSFYLGGYNEQFF.

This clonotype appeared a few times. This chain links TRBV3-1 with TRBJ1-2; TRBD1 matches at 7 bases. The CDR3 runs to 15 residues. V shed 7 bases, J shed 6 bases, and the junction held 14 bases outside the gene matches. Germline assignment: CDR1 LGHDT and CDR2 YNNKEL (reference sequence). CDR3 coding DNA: TGTGCCAGCACCCCACGAGGGACAGTGGGCCATGGCTACACCTTC. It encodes CASTPRGTVGHGYTF.

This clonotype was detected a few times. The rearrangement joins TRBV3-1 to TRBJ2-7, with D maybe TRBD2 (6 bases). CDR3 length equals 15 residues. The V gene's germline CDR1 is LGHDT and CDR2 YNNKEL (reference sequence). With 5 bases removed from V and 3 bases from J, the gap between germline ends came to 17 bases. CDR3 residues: CASSLRGPAGYEQYF. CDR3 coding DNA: TGTGCCAGCAGCTTGAGAGGACCAGCGGGCTACGAGCAGTACTTC.

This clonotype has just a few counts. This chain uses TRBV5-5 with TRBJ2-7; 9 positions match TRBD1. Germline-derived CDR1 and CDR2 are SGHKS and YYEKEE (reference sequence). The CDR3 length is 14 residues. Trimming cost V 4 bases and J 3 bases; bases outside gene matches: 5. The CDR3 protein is CASSAGQGYYEQYF. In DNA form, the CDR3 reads TGTGCCAGCAGCGCGGGACAGGGATACTACGAGCAGTACTTC.

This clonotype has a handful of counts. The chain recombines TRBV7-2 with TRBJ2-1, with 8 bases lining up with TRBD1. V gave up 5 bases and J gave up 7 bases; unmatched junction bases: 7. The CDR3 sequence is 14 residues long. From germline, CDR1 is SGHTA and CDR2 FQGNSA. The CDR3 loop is CASSLRTGMNEQFF. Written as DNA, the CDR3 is TGTGCCAGCAGCCTCAGGACAGGGATGAATGAGCAGTTCTTC. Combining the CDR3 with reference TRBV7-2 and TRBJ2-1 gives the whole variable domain GAGVSQSPSNKVTEKGKDVELRCDPISGHTALYWYRQSLGQGLEFLIYFQGNSAPDKSGLPSDRFSAERTGGSVSTLTIQRTQQEDSAVYLCASSLRTGMNEQFFGPGTRLTVL.

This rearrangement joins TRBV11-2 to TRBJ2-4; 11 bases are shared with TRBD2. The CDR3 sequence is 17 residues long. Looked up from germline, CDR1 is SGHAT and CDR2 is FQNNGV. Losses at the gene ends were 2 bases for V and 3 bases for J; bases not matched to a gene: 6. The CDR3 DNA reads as TGTGCCAGCAGCTTAACTAGCGGGAGCCGAGTCAAAAACATTCAGTACTTC. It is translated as CASSLTSGSRVKNIQYF.

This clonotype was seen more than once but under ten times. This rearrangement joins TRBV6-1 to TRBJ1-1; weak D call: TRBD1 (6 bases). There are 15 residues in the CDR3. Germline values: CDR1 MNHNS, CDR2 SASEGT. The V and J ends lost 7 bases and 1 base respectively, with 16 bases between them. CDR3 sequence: CASTKGTRGNTEAFF. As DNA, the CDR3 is TGTGCCAGCACCAAGGGGACACGGGGGAACACTGAAGCTTTCTTT.

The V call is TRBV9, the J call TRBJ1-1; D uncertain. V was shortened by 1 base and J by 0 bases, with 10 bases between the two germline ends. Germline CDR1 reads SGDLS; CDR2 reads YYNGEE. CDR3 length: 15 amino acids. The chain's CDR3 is CASSVLGNMNTEAFF. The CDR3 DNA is TGTGCCAGCAGCGTATTAGGCAACATGAACACTGAAGCTTTCTTT.

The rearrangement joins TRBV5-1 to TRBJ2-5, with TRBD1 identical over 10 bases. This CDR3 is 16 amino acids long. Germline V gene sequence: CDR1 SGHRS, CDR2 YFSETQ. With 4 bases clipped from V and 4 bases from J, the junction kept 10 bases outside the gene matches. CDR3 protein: CASSGGDRGRTETQYF. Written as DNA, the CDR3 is TGCGCCAGCAGCGGAGGTGACAGGGGGCGAACAGAGACCCAGTACTTC.

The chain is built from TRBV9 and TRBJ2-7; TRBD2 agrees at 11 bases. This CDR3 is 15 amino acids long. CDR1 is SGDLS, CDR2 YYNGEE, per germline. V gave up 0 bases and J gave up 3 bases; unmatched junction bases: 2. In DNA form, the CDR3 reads TGTGCCAGCAGCGTAGGTGGGACTAGCGGCTACGAGCAGTACTTC. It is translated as CASSVGGTSGYEQYF.

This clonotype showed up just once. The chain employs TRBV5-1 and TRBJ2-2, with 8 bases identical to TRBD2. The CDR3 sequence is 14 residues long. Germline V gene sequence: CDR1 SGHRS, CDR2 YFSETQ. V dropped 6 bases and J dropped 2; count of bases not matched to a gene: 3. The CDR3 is CASTLAGNTGELFF. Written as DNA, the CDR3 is TGCGCCAGCACCTTAGCGGGAAACACCGGGGAGCTGTTTTTT. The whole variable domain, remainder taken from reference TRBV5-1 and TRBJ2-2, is KAGVTQTPRYLIKTRGQQVTLSCSPISGHRSVSWYQQTPGQGLQFLFEYFSETQRNKGNFPGRFSGRQFSNSRSEMNVSTLELGDSALYLCASTLAGNTGELFFGEGSRLTVL.

The CDR3 DNA sequence: TGTGCTAGTGGTTCAACCGGGACAACCCAACCCTTTGAAGAGACCCAGTACTTC. Translated: CASGSTGTTQPFEETQYF. V is TRBV12-5 and J is TRBJ2-5; maybe TRBD1 (6 bases). The V end was cut by 4 bases, the J end by 3 bases, with 24 bases between. CDR1 is LGHNT and CDR2 is FRNRAP in the germline V gene. This CDR3 is built from 18 residues. Full variable domain (remainder filled in from reference TRBV12-5 and TRBJ2-5): DARVTQTPRHKVTEMGQEVTMRCQPILGHNTVFWYRQTMMQGLELLAYFRNRAPLDDSGMPKDRFSAEMPDATLATLKIQPSEPRDSAVYFCASGSTGTTQPFEETQYFGPGTRLLVL.

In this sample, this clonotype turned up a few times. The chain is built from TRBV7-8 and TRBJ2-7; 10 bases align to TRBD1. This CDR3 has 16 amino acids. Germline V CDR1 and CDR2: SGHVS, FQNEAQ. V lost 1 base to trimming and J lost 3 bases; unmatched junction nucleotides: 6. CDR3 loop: CASSLGRTGGNYEQYF. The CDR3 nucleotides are TGTGCCAGCAGCTTAGGAAGGACAGGGGGTAACTACGAGCAGTACTTC.

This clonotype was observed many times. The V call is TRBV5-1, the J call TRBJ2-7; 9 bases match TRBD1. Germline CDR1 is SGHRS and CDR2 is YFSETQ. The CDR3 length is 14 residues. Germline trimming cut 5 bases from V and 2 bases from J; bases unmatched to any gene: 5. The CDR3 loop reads CASRQGQGPYEQYF. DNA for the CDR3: TGCGCCAGCAGGCAGGGACAGGGCCCCTACGAGCAGTACTTC.

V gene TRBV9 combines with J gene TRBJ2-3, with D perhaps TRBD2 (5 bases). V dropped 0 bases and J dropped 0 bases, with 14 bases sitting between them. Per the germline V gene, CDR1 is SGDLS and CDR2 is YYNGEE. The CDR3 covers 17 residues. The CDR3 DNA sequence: TGTGCCAGCAGCGTAGACGGGAATCATCTCAGCACAGATACGCAGTATTTT. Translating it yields CASSVDGNHLSTDTQYF. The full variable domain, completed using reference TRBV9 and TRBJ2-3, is DSGVTQTPKHLITATGQRVTLRCSPRSGDLSVYWYQQSLDQGLQFLIQYYNGEERAKGNILERFSAQQFPDLHSELNLSSLELGDSALYFCASSVDGNHLSTDTQYFGPGTRLTVL.

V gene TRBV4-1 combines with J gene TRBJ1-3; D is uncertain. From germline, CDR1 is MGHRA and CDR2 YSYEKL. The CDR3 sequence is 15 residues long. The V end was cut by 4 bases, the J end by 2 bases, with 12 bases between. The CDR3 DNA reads TGCGCCAGCAGCCCCGTGCCGAGGGCTGGAAACACCATATATTTT. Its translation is CASSPVPRAGNTIYF.

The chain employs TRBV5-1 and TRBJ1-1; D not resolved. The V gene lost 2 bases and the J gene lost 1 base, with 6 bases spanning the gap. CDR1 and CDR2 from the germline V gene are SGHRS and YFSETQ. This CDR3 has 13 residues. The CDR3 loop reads CASSFSWNTEAFF. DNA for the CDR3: TGCGCCAGCAGCTTCTCATGGAACACTGAAGCTTTCTTT.

Here the CDR3 reads CASSLAQGSQNTEAFF. CDR3 sequence (DNA): TGTGCCAGCAGCTTAGCCCAGGGGAGTCAGAACACTGAAGCTTTCTTT. This chain links TRBV7-9 with TRBJ1-1; a weak D match, TRBD1 (6 bases). This CDR3 spans 16 amino acids. V lost 0 bases and J 1 base, leaving 12 bases between the germline ends. CDR1 is SEHNR, CDR2 FQNEAQ, per germline (reference sequence).

Written as DNA, the CDR3 is TGCGCCAGCAGTGGGAGGGGACTACCCTACAATGAGCAGTTCTTC. Protein product: CASSGRGLPYNEQFF. This sequence joins TRBV10-2 and TRBJ2-1, with TRBD2 matching 7 bases. Germline CDR1 reads WSHSY; CDR2 reads SAAADI. CDR3 length: 15 amino acids. The V segment lost 4 bases and the J segment 2 bases; nucleotides outside the gene matches: 5.

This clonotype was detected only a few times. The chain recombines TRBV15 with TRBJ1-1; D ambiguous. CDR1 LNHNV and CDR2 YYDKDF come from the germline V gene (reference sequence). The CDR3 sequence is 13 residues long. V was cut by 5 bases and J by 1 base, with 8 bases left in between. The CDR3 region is CATSVKSNTEAFF. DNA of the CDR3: TGTGCCACCAGCGTCAAATCGAACACTGAAGCTTTCTTT.

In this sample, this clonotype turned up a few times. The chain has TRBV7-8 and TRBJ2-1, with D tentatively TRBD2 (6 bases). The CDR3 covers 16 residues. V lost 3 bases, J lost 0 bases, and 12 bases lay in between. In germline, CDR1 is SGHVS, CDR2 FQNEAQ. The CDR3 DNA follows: TGTGCCAGCAGCTTCCGGGACTTGAGCTCCTACAATGAGCAGTTCTTC. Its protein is CASSFRDLSSYNEQFF.

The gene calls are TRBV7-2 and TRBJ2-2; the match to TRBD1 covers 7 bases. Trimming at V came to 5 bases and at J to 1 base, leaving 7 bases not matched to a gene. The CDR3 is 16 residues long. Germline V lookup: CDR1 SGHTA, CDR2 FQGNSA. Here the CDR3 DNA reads TGTGCCAGCAGCCCACAACAGGGGTTGAACACCGGGGAGCTGTTTTTT. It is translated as CASSPQQGLNTGELFF.

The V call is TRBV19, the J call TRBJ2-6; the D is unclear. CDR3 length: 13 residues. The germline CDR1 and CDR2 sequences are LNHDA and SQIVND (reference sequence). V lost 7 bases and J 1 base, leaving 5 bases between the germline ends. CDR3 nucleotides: TGTGCCAGTATGATATCTGGGGCCAACGTCCTGACTTTC. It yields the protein CASMISGANVLTF.

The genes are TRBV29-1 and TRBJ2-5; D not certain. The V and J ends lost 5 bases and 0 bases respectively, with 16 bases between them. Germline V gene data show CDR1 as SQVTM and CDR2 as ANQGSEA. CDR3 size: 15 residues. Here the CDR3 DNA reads TGCAGCGTTTCAGGCGGTTCTTCGTACCAAGAGACCCAGTACTTC. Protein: CSVSGGSSYQETQYF.

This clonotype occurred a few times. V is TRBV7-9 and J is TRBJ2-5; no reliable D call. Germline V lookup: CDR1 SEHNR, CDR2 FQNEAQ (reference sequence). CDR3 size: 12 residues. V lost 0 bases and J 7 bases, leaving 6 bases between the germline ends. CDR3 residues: CASSLAPATQYF. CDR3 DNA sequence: TGTGCCAGCAGCTTAGCGCCGGCGACCCAGTACTTC.